This T cell receptor beta chain was identified during a study of shared clonotypes between healthy human individuals. Study results and limitations: The study found approximately 5% of naive CD4 clonotypes shared across a handful of donors.

As regards this clone: The antigen is not known.

Clones were sequenced by immunoSEQ multiplex PCR, and TCRdb holds only the in-frame ones, with some missing. The sample has approximately 2,300,000 clones, 85% to 95% seen once. CDR1 and CDR2 (germline): LNHDA, SQIVND (reference sequence). Trimming removed 4 bases at V and 2 bases at J, with 12 bases between. This CDR3 comprises 14 residues. The sample taken for sequencing was naive CD4+ T cells from PBMCs. Stated subset: CD45RA+ positively selected. The chain links TRBV19 to TRBJ2-7; no clear D gene. The receptor was derived from a man between 18 and 35 years old in good health. Some clones in this sample may be carry-over from other donors' samples. In DNA form, the CDR3 reads TGTGCCAGTAGTACAAGGCAGAGACCCTACGAGCAGTACTTC. Translating it yields CASSTRQRPYEQYF.